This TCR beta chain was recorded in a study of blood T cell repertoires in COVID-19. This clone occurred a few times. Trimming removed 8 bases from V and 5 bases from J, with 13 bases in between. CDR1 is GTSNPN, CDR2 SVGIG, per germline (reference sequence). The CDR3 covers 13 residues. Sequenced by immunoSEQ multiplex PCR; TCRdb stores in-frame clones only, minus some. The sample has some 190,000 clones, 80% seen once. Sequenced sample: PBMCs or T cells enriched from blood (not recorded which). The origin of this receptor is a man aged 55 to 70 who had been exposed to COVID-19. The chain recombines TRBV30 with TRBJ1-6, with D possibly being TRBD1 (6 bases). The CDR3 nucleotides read TGTGCCGGGAACAGGGCAGATAATTCACCCCTCCACTTT. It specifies CAGNRADNSPLHF.